These 5 T cell receptor beta chains share one sample of origin, sequenced in a study of blood T cells in healthy people across ages. Together with a sample-barcoded 5' primer, a J-beta primer mix was included in a second PCR lasting roughly 6 to 12 cycles. TCRdb re-called the 5' RACE reads through MiXCR, storing one row per CDR3 protein. The profile covers under 1,000,000 distinct CDR3 sequences, with roughly 34% appearing a single time and 10% to 15% taken by the ten largest. Sequencing was carried out using blood. The source of these receptors is a man aged 18 to 29 in good health.

There are a few counts of this clonotype. The chain links TRBV7-2 to TRBJ2-5, with D possibly being TRBD2 (7 bases). Germline values: CDR1 SGHTA, CDR2 FQGNSA. V dropped 0 bases and J dropped 6 bases, with 8 bases sitting between them. The CDR3 extends over 13 amino acids. The CDR3 loop is CASSLAGGQTQYF. The CDR3 nucleotides read TGTGCCAGCAGCTTAGCGGGGGGGCAGACCCAGTACTTC.

V gene TRBV20-1 combines with J gene TRBJ2-1, with 11 positions matching TRBD2. The CDR3 extends over 16 amino acids. V was pared by 1 base and J by 7 bases, with 9 bases of the junction left unmatched. Germline-derived CDR1 and CDR2 are DFQATT and SNEGSKA (reference sequence). The CDR3 DNA reads as TGCAGTGCTAGAGCTAACCTAGCGGGAGGTCCGAATGAGCAGTTCTTC. Its protein is CSARANLAGGPNEQFF.

This clonotype showed up just a few times. This rearrangement joins TRBV7-2 to TRBJ2-6; no firm D call. Trimming removed 5 bases from V and 9 bases from J, with 26 bases in between. Germline CDR1 SGHTA, CDR2 FQGNSA. This CDR3 spans 18 amino acids. CDR3 in amino acids: CASSPRQHVTLSVNVLTF. CDR3 nucleotide sequence: TGTGCCAGCAGCCCGCGACAACACGTGACTCTGAGTGTCAACGTCCTGACTTTC.

The sample holds many counts of this clonotype. The V call is TRBV20-1, the J call TRBJ1-2, with 9 bases identical to TRBD1. V dropped 6 bases and J dropped 3; count of bases not matched to a gene: 8. Germline CDR1 DFQATT, CDR2 SNEGSKA (reference sequence). The CDR3 loop spans 14 amino acids. The CDR3 nucleotides are TGCAGTGCCCAGGGGGGGGACAGGGACTATGGCTACACCTTC. The encoded protein is CSAQGGDRDYGYTF.

This clonotype was observed a handful of times. The V and J genes are TRBV4-3 and TRBJ1-2; D is unresolved. The CDR3 sequence is 14 residues long. Germline loops: CDR1 LGHNA, CDR2 YSLEER. V lost 3 bases to trimming and J lost 8 bases, with 16 bases between them. The chain's CDR3 is CASSQDHGGGGYTF. The CDR3 DNA is TGCGCCAGCAGCCAGGACCACGGAGGAGGAGGCTACACCTTC.